This is a list of T cell receptor beta chains from one sample in a study of early T cells in non-severe SARS-CoV-2 infection. A single record per CDR3 protein comes from TCRdb applying MiXCR to the 5' RACE reads. The sample has under 95,000 distinct CDR3 sequences, 15% seen once. The sample consisted of whole blood. The receptors derive from an adult who was a healthcare worker with PCR-confirmed SARS-CoV-2 infection or an uninfected control (not recorded which). CDR3s include the opening cysteine and the closing phenylalanine or tryptophan.

TRBJ2-5 TRBV7-9 CASSHTAEVGETQYF
TRBJ2-7 TRBV21-1 CASSPRLAGYYEQYF
TRBJ1-4 TRBV20-1 CSARVTDIEKLFF
TRBJ2-3 TRBV12-3/TRBV12-4 CASSLVAGSADTQYF
TRBJ2-1 TRBV7-2 CASNSGGLSSYNEQFF
TRBJ2-1 TRBV20-1 CSARDLTSGVANEQFF
TRBJ2-3 TRBV5-1 CASSLAGPGLTDTQYF
TRBJ2-3 TRBV12-3/TRBV12-4 CASSFGADTQYF
TRBJ1-5 TRBV27 CASSPKTGGNQPQHF
TRBJ1-6 TRBV5-1 CASSRGNSPLHF
TRBJ2-3 TRBV11-1 CASSLETGLSTDTQYF
TRBJ2-1 TRBV29-1 CSVGPGYNEQFF
TRBJ2-7 TRBV9 CASSVEGQNSYEQYF
TRBJ2-5 TRBV12-3/TRBV12-4 CASSFGGRETQYF
TRBJ2-7 TRBV4-3 CASSQDWGQGTLAIGYEQYF
TRBJ2-3 TRBV30 CAWSVNGYTQYF
TRBJ1-2 TRBV29-1 CSVDAGTGDYYGYTF
TRBJ2-3 TRBV7-6 CASSLDGTSGPSTDTQYF
TRBJ2-1 TRBV9 CASRDSGDNEQFF
TRBJ2-1 TRBV5-6 CASSQRGGSYNEQFF
TRBJ2-7 TRBV7-6 CASSSLMRTGIPYEQYF
TRBJ2-1 TRBV18 CASSPSFTSNEQFF
TRBJ2-7 TRBV7-2 CASSLFREGKQYF
TRBJ2-7 TRBV29-1 CSVITGGEQYF
TRBJ2-7 TRBV11-2 CASSFIGQGRSYEQYF
TRBJ2-1 TRBV11-2 CASSFLDEQFF
TRBJ1-2 TRBV6-6 CASSDVGANYGYTF
TRBJ2-5 TRBV5-4 CASSLVGQGGTQYF
TRBJ2-2 TRBV14 CASSQAPTTGELFF
TRBJ2-3 TRBV12-3/TRBV12-4 CASSLMGRTDTQYF
TRBJ2-1 TRBV11-2 CASSRGTSDYNEQFF
TRBJ2-1 TRBV7-8 CASSSLTRYNEQFF
TRBJ2-2 TRBV7-2 CASSRHRVAGELFF
TRBJ1-1 TRBV5-1 CASSLEGGNTEAFF
TRBJ2-1 TRBV11-2 CASRAVGGSYNEQFF
TRBJ2-3 TRBV29-1 CSVEEHADTQYF
TRBJ2-5 TRBV6-2/TRBV6-3 CASSEITQETQYF
TRBJ1-2 TRBV25-1 CASSEGQGRYYGYTF
TRBJ2-1 TRBV11-2 CASSSPRRIRQFF
TRBJ2-6 TRBV11-2 CASQAAGANVLTF
TRBJ2-7 TRBV2 CASSEATGEIYEQYF
TRBJ1-1 TRBV5-1 CASSSGRTNTEAFF
TRBJ2-1 TRBV2 CASPTGSGEQFF
TRBJ1-5 TRBV18 CASSPEGGYLTQPQHF
TRBJ2-2 TRBV7-2 CASSLSPGGHTGELFF
TRBJ1-1 TRBV2 CATTKTREIEAFF
TRBJ2-1 TRBV28 CASSPTRTRGYNEQFF
TRBJ2-7 TRBV10-3 CAISGGHRSTASSYEQYF
TRBJ2-7 TRBV5-6 CASSFNLADSEQYF
TRBJ1-1 TRBV5-1 CASSLEGLAFF
TRBJ2-1 TRBV9 CASSPKGLAGGSGGQFF
TRBJ1-6 TRBV27 CASSFWPGVNSPLHF
TRBJ2-3 TRBV10-2 CASSRRTGTDTQYF